This T cell receptor beta chain came from a study of CD8 T cells in ankylosing spondylitis. Study-level findings and limits: It was reported that disease-linked clones were significantly enriched in matched ankylosing spondylitis synovial fluid. What seemed typical of ankylosing spondylitis blood was a TCR beta motif built from eight highly homologous variants. The disease-linked clones had a CD8+ phenotype and low blood frequencies.

Ten or more counts support this clonotype. Its antigen is still unknown. Quantitative 5'-RACE was performed with molecular barcodes, and it yielded the TCR beta libraries. TCRdb reanalysed the 5' RACE reads using MiXCR and keeps one entry per CDR3 protein. The table includes approximately 290,000 distinct CDR3 sequences, more than 20% detected once. Germline V gene sequence: CDR1 SEHNR, CDR2 FQNEAQ (reference sequence). V lost 1 base and J 7 bases, leaving 13 bases between the germline ends. CDR3 length: 14 amino acids. The origin of this receptor is a female donor with ankylosing spondylitis or in good health (not recorded which). The chain joins TRBV7-9 to TRBJ1-2; D might be TRBD1 (6 bases). The sample was blood, either unsorted or a sorted T cell fraction (not recorded which). The CDR3 spells CASSLVGARGGYTF. The CDR3 nucleotides are TGTGCCAGCAGCTTAGTGGGAGCCAGGGGTGGCTACACCTTC.